The subject of this entry is one TCR beta chain. What antigen it recognizes has not been identified. Base qualities are missing; no much larger clone stands one base away. The sample belongs to a study of T cells in localized non-small cell lung cancer (dated by TCRdb to the early 2020s). For the wider study: The study examined T cell repertoires in hundreds of patients with early-stage NSCLC and compared tumors with uninvolved tumor-adjacent lungs. The cohort comprised roughly 230 treatment-naïve NSCLC patients with resected, localized lung tumors. The mean age of the NSCLC patients was under 70 years, with 130 or so men and 85 to 110 women. Overall study outcomes, separate from this receptor: A median of around 62 of the top 100 tumor clones turned up in the paired uninvolved adjacent lung, and roughly 28 of those clones also ranked among the top 100 of that same adjacent lung. Uninvolved tumor-adjacent lung showed the highest T cell clonality, higher than tumor, which suggests more focused antigenic responses in the adjacent lung. Because multi-region tumor sequencing was not done, intratumor heterogeneity could not be ruled out. Because the study design was exploratory, TCR variables were selected using unadjusted p-values without false-discovery rate correction. Longer overall survival was associated with higher T cell density in blood, whereas shorter survival was associated with higher clonality in adjacent lung.

TCR beta CDR3 regions were sequenced from DNA using the immunoSEQ Assay. On the study's bioinformatics: T cell density was computed as TCR beta template counts normalized to usable DNA estimated by amplifying housekeeping genes. The preseqR package was used to estimate richness by extrapolating to 400,000 templates for PBMC samples and to 120,000 templates for tissue samples. Clonality was defined by subtracting Pielou's evenness from one. Tissue-enriched TCRs were identified by differential abundance testing using productive amino-acid clonotypes, minimum total count 5 and alpha 0.1. Repertoire overlap between compartments was quantified with the Jaccard Index and Morisita Overlap Index. TCR beta CDR3s were clustered by GLIPH together with public tetramer-defined viral CDR3s, and at least three viral sequences plus V-gene enrichment were required for viral motifs. Imported from immuneACCESS, the table was reduced by TCRdb to in-frame sequences with V and J called. These copies leave out some clones; in studies compared against another copy, an unresolved V gene accounts for under half, and the cause of the remainder is not known. That table is the source of V, J and clone size, and D and trimming were worked out from the DNA. For this sample the table gives roughly 24,000 clones, of which roughly 90% were detected only once. The ten largest account for roughly 1.2% of the sample.

V is shortened by 3 bases, J by 4 bases, and the region joining them spans 12 bases. For CDR1 and CDR2, the germline V gene lists SNHLY and FYNNEI. The CDR3 goes from the cysteine to the phenylalanine over 15 residues. Only the CDR3 DNA is retained, 45 bases long and in frame from the first base. At diagnosis, peripheral blood, uninvolved tumor-adjacent lung and tumor were collected and were preserved as a mix of fresh-frozen and FFPE material. For TCR repertoire profiling, blood samples were analyzed in the form of peripheral blood mononuclear cells. Here the sequenced sample was peripheral blood, taken before any cancer treatment. The sequence derives from a woman aged 35 to 69 with stage I lung adenocarcinoma. The rearrangement combines TRBV2 with TRBJ2-2, with TRBD2 as a weak D call on 6 bases. The CDR3 reads CASSEKRVSTGELFF. The DNA sequence follows: TGTGCCAGCAGTGAGAAGCGGGTGAGCACCGGGGAGCTGTTTTTT.